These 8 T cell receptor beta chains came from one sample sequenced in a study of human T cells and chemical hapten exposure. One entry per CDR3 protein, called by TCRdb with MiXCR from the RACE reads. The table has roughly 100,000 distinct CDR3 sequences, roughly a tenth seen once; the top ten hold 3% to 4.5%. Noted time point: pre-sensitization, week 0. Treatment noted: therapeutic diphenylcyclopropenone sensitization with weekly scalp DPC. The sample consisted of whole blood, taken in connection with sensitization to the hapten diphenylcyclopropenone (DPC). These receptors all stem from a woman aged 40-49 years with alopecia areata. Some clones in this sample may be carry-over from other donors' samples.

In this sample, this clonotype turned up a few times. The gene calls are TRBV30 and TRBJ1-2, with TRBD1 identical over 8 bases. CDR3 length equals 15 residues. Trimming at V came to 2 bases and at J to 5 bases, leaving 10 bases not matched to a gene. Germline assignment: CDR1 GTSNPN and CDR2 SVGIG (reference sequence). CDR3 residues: CAWSSVRGRGYGYTF. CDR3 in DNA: TGTGCCTGGAGTTCTGTCAGGGGGCGCGGATATGGCTACACCTTC. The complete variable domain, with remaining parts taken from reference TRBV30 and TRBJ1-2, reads SQTIHQWPATLVQPVGSPLSLECTVEGTSNPNLYWYRQAAGRGLQLLFYSVGIGQISSEVPQNLSASRPQDRQFILSSKKLLLSDSGFYLCAWSSVRGRGYGYTFGSGTRLTVV.

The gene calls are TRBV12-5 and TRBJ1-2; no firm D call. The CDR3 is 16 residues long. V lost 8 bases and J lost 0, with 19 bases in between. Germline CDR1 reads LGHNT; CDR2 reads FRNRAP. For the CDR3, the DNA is TGTGCTAGTAGCTTGATTCGGGCCCTGACTAACTATGGCTACACCTTC. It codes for CASSLIRALTNYGYTF.

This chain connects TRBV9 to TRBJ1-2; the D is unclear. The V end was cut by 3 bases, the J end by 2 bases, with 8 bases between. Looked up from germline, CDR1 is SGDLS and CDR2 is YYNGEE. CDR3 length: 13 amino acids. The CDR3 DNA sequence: TGTGCCAGCAGCGCCAGCCAAAACTATGGCTACACCTTC. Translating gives CASSASQNYGYTF.

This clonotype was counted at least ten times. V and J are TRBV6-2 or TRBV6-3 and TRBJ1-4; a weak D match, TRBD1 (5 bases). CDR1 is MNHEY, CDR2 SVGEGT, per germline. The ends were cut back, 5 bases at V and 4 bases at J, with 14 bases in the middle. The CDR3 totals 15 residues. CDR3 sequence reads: CASSTPRGVNEKLFF. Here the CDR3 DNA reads TGTGCCAGCAGTACCCCAAGGGGAGTTAATGAAAAACTGTTTTTT.

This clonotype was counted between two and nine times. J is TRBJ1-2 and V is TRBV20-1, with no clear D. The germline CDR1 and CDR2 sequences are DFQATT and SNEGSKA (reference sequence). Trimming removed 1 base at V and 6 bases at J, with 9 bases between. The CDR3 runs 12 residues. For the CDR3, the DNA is TGCAGTGCTAGAGTCCTTGTCGATGGCTACACCTTC. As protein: CSARVLVDGYTF.

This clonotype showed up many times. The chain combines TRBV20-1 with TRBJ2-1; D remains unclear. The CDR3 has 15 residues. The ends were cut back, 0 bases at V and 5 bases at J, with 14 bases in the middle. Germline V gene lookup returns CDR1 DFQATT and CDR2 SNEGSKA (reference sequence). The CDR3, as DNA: TGCAGTGCTAGAGATGGAGCAGGAATCAACAATGAGCAGTTCTTC. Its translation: CSARDGAGINNEQFF.

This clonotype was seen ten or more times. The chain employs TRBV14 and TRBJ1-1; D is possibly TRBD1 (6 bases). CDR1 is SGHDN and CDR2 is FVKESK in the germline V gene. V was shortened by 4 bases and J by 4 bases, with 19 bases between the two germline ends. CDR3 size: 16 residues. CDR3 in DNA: TGTGCCAGCAGCCGCAAAGGAGGACAGTCTGTCACTGAAGCTTTCTTT. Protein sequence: CASSRKGGQSVTEAFF. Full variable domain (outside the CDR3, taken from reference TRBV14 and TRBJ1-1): EAGVTQFPSHSVIEKGQTVTLRCDPISGHDNLYWYRRVMGKEIKFLLHFVKESKQDESGMPNNRFLAERTGGTYSTLKVQPAELEDSGVYFCASSRKGGQSVTEAFFGQGTRLTVV.

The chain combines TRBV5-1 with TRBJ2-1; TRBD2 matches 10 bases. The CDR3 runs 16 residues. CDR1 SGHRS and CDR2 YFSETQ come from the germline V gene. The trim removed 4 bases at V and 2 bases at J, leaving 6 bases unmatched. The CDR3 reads CASSPQGLAAYNEQFF. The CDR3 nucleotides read TGCGCCAGCAGCCCCCAAGGACTAGCGGCCTACAATGAGCAGTTCTTC.